These 12 T cell receptor beta chains came from one sample sequenced in a study of blood T cell repertoires in COVID-19. Measured with immunoSEQ multiplex PCR; TCRdb has only the in-frame clones, and not every one. The data show about 100,000 clones, about 85% seen once. Sequencing was done on a sample of peripheral blood. The receptors were sampled from a woman between 50 and 59 years old with COVID-19, enrolled during active disease.

This CDR3 is CASRGVPSETQYF. The CDR3 bases are TGTGCCAGCAGAGGGGTCCCCTCGGAGACCCAGTACTTC. This rearrangement joins TRBV12-3 or TRBV12-4 to TRBJ2-5; D is perhaps TRBD1 (5 bases). The CDR3 loop spans 13 amino acids. Between the trimmed V and J ends, which lost 6 bases and 5 bases, there was a span of 13 bases.

The chain links TRBV10-3 to TRBJ2-3; 13 bases line up with TRBD2. Germline V gene lookup returns CDR1 ENHRY and CDR2 SYGVKD. Trimming took 3 bases from V and 5 from J; bases not matched to a gene: 5. This CDR3 contains 16 residues. For the CDR3, the DNA is TGTGCCATCAGTGATGGGACTAGCGGGGAAGTAGATACGCAGTATTTT. This gives the protein CAISDGTSGEVDTQYF.

This chain uses TRBV10-3 with TRBJ1-4, with unresolved D. V lost 9 bases and J 3 bases, leaving 8 bases between the germline ends. CDR1 and CDR2 (germline): ENHRY, SYGVKD. CDR3 length equals 12 residues. CDR3 DNA sequence: TGTGCCATTAGAGACTCTAATGAAAAACTGTTTTTT. This encodes CAIRDSNEKLFF.

The chain is built from TRBV19 and TRBJ1-6, with 8 bases that match TRBD1. The CDR3 is 14 residues long. The V segment lost 9 bases and the J segment 8 bases; nucleotides outside the gene matches: 9. Germline loops: CDR1 LNHDA, CDR2 SQIVND (reference sequence). CDR3 sequence: CASRQGWIYSPLHF. In DNA form, the CDR3 reads TGTGCCAGCCGACAGGGGTGGATATATTCACCCCTCCACTTT.

Only a few counts were recorded for this clone. The chain has TRBV6-5 and TRBJ1-6; no clear D gene. The CDR3 loop spans 15 amino acids. Germline CDR1 and CDR2: MNHEY and SVGAGI. V was pared by 7 bases and J by 0 bases, with 10 bases between. The CDR3 DNA follows: TGTGCCAGCACCTTCACTAGCTCCTATAATTCACCCCTCCACTTT. This gives the protein CASTFTSSYNSPLHF.

The chain joins TRBV3-1 (or the pseudogene TRBV3-2) to TRBJ2-1, with a possible D match to TRBD1 (5 bases). Per the germline V gene, CDR1 is LGHDT and CDR2 is YNNKEL (reference sequence). V lost 8 bases and J lost 6, with 11 bases in between. This CDR3 contains 12 residues. The CDR3 here is CASGERGNEQFF. Written as DNA, the CDR3 is TGTGCCAGCGGAGAAAGGGGCAATGAGCAGTTCTTC.

The chain joins TRBV10-3 to TRBJ2-5, with 12 positions matching TRBD2. The V gene end was trimmed by 2 bases and the J gene end by 1 base; junction bases not matched to a gene: 5. Germline V gives CDR1 ENHRY, CDR2 SYGVKD. The CDR3 contains 17 residues. For the CDR3, the DNA is TGTGCCATCAGTGAGAAGACTAGCGGGGGATTCCAAGAGACCCAGTACTTC. Protein sequence: CAISEKTSGGFQETQYF.

The rearrangement links TRBV5-4 to TRBJ2-7, with TRBD1 matching over 8 bases. CDR1 is SGHNT, CDR2 YYREEE, per germline (reference sequence). This CDR3 has 13 amino acids. J was trimmed by 7 bases and V by 3 bases; bases with no gene match: 6. CDR3 bases: TGTGCCAGCAGCTCGGACAGGGCCTTTGAGCAGTACTTC. Residues: CASSSDRAFEQYF. The whole variable domain, remainder taken from reference TRBV5-4 and TRBJ2-7, is ETGVTQSPTHLIKTRGQQVTLRCSSQSGHNTVSWYQQALGQGPQFIFQYYREEENGRGNFPPRFSGLQFPNYSSELNVNALELDDSALYLCASSSDRAFEQYFGPGTRLTVT.

V and J are TRBV3-1 (or the pseudogene TRBV3-2) and TRBJ2-2, with TRBD1 matching 9 bases. Trimming at V came to 3 bases and at J to 4 bases, leaving 6 bases not matched to a gene. Looked up from germline, CDR1 is LGHDT and CDR2 is YNNKEL (reference sequence). This CDR3 is built from 16 residues. CDR3 sequence: CASSHTGGKSTGELFF. DNA of the CDR3: TGTGCCAGCAGCCACACAGGGGGCAAGAGCACCGGGGAGCTGTTTTTT.

The rearrangement uses TRBV6-4 and TRBJ2-3; 10 bases fit TRBD2. V lost 3 bases to trimming and J lost 7 bases; unmatched junction nucleotides: 10. The germline CDR1 and CDR2 sequences are MRHNA and SNTAGT. This CDR3 spans 16 amino acids. The CDR3, as DNA: TGTGCCAGCAGTGAAGAGTCTAGCGGGGGATCCTATACGCAGTATTTT. Encoded protein: CASSEESSGGSYTQYF.

V is TRBV7-9 and J is TRBJ1-1; the D gene is possibly TRBD1 (6 bases). Germline V gene sequence: CDR1 SEHNR, CDR2 FQNEAQ (reference sequence). Trimming stripped 3 bases from V and 6 bases from J, with 11 bases between. The CDR3 is made up of 13 amino acids. The CDR3 sequence is CASSFGTPAEAFF. The CDR3 DNA reads as TGTGCCAGCAGCTTTGGGACACCCGCTGAAGCTTTCTTT. Full variable domain (missing parts from reference TRBV7-9 and TRBJ1-1): DTGVSQNPRHKITKRGQNVTFRCDPISEHNRLYWYRQTLGQGPEFLTYFQNEAQLEKSRLLSDRFSAERPKGSFSTLEIQRTEQGDSAMYLCASSFGTPAEAFFGQGTRLTVV.

The gene calls are TRBV3-1 (or the pseudogene TRBV3-2) and TRBJ2-1, with 10 bases aligning to TRBD2. Germline V CDR1 and CDR2: LGHDT, YNNKEL (reference sequence). Trimming removed 1 base from V and 4 bases from J; junction bases left unmatched: 4. CDR3 length: 16 residues. The CDR3 DNA sequence: TGTGCCAGCAGCCAAGTAGAGCGGGGGGGTTACAATGAGCAGTTCTTC. Protein sequence: CASSQVERGGYNEQFF.